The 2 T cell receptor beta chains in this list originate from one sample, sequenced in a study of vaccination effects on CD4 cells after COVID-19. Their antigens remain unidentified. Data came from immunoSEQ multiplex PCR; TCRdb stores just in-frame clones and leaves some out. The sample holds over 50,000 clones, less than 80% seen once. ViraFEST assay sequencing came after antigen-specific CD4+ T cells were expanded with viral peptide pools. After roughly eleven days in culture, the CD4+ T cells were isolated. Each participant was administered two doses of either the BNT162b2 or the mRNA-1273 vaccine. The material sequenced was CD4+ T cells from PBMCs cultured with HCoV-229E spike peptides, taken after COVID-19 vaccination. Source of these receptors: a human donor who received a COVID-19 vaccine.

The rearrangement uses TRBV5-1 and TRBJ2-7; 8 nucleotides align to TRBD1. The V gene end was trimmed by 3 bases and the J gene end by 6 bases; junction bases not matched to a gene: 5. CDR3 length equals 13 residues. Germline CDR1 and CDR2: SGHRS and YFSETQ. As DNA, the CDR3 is TGCGCCAGCAGCTCGACCACAGGGGGCGAGCAGTACGTC. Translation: CASSSTTGGEQYV.

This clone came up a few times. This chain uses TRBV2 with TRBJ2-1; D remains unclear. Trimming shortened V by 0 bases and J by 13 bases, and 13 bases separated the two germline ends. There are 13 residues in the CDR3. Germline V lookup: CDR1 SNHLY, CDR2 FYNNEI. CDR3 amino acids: CASSEAWAPQQFF. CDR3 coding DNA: TGTGCCAGCAGTGAAGCGTGGGCCCCACAACAGTTCTTC.